This TCR beta chain was recovered during a study of T cells in tuberculosis. Study information: In South Africa, adults with active tuberculosis were compared with IGRA-negative and latently infected IGRA-positive adolescents. Study observations and caveats: Active tuberculosis cases were adults; controls were adolescents.

Data came from immunoSEQ multiplex PCR; TCRdb stores just in-frame clones and leaves some out. The data contain roughly 24,000 clones, approximately 97% of them singletons. About this clone: Its antigen is as yet unknown.

CDR1 and CDR2 (germline): SGHRS, YFSETQ. Trimming took off 0 bases at V and 5 bases at J, with 3 bases between the two ends. The CDR3 totals 11 residues. The V call is TRBV5-1, the J call TRBJ2-7; D is unclear. The clonotype originates from a donor between 10 and 35 years old with latent tuberculosis or without tuberculosis infection. Material for sequencing was PBMCs. This CDR3 reads CASSLADEQYF. The DNA of the CDR3 is TGCGCCAGCAGCTTGGCGGACGAGCAGTACTTC.